This T cell receptor beta chain was found in a study of a mutant IDH1 vaccine in newly diagnosed glioma. Clones were sequenced by immunoSEQ multiplex PCR, and TCRdb holds only the in-frame ones, with some missing. The data hold 60,000 to 65,000 clones, with roughly four fifths observed a single time. CDR3 length: 18 amino acids. Germline loops: CDR1 LGHNA, CDR2 YNFKEQ. The V and J ends lost 1 base and 4 bases respectively, with 19 bases between them. As for time point: week 47, end of study. Each dose of the vaccine consisted of 300 ug of mutant IDH1 20-mer peptide, with topical imiquimod. Across weeks 1, 3, 5, 7, 11, 15, 19 and 23, patients received a vaccination each time, eight in all. Each astrocytoma in the donors was new, WHO grade 3 or 4, IDH1-mutant and ATRX-lost. A remark on this clone: Its antigen is undetermined.

This TCR derives from a man between 25 and 39 years old with glioma. This sequence joins TRBV4-2 and TRBJ2-2, with no clear D. The specimen was PBMCs, collected from a glioma patient whose treatment included an IDH1 peptide vaccine. Written as DNA, the CDR3 is TGTGCCAGCAGCCAAGGATACGGAAGAGACAAACCCACCGGGGAGCTGTTTTTT. This encodes CASSQGYGRDKPTGELFF.